A selection of T cell receptor beta chains follows, all from one sample in a study of T cells in tumors and immune-related adverse events. The table came from immunoSEQ multiplex PCR; TCRdb's copy has only in-frame clones and leaves some out. The sample has a few thousand clones; roughly four fifths are singletons. The sequencing here drew on skin tissue, taken from a patient treated with anti-PD-1 therapy. All receptors derive from a female donor with metastatic renal cell carcinoma. Each CDR3 is given with its conserved first and last residue. The D gene is left open where the match is weak. Size values are once, few and many counts, or a class for expanded clones, and some rows have none.

j_call	d_call	clone_size	v_call	cdr3_aa	cdr3_nt
TRBJ2-1	TRBD2	-	TRBV5-8	CASSLAGVTYNEQFF	TGTGCCAGCAGCCTAGCGGGAGTGACTTACAATGAGCAGTTCTTC
TRBJ2-1	TRBD2	-	TRBV4-1	CASSQGRLADNEQFF	TGCGCCAGCAGCCAAGGGCGACTAGCGGACAATGAGCAGTTCTTC
TRBJ2-2	-	-	TRBV14	CASSHSRMFNTGELFF	TGTGCCAGCAGCCATTCCCGTATGTTCAACACCGGGGAGCTGTTTTTT
TRBJ2-3	TRBD1	-	TRBV6-5	CASSLGQGKDTQYF	TGTGCCAGCAGCCTCGGACAGGGGAAAGATACGCAGTATTTT
TRBJ1-2	-	-	TRBV25-1	CASSEYGAESGYTF	TGTGCCAGCAGTGAATATGGGGCCGAGTCGGGCTACACCTTC
TRBJ2-5	-	-	TRBV14	CASSQDRIETQYF	TGTGCCAGCAGCCAAGATAGAATAGAGACCCAGTACTTC
TRBJ2-3	-	-	TRBV19	CASSTGGSGTQYF	TGTGCCAGTAGTACTGGGGGATCAGGTACGCAGTATTTT
TRBJ1-5	-	once	TRBV6-5	CASSKSLWSQPQHF	TGTGCCAGCAGCAAGTCCTTGTGGTCGCAGCCCCAGCATTTT
TRBJ1-2	TRBD1	-	TRBV13	CASSTLWDREYGYTF	TGTGCCAGCAGCACCCTCTGGGACAGGGAGTATGGCTACACCTTC
TRBJ1-2	-	-	TRBV7-9	CASSLDGYGYTF	TGTGCCAGCAGCCTGGACGGGTATGGCTACACCTTC
TRBJ2-7	-	-	TRBV10-3	CAISEQGIYEQYF	TGTGCCATCAGTGAGCAGGGGATCTACGAGCAGTACTTC
TRBJ2-7	-	-	TRBV4-2	CASSQEGLSYEQYF	TGTGCCAGCAGCCAAGAAGGACTCTCCTACGAGCAGTACTTC
TRBJ2-5	-	-	TRBV11-3	CASSGRDQETQYF	TGTGCCAGCAGTGGGCGGGACCAAGAGACCCAGTACTTC
TRBJ2-5	-	-	TRBV7-9	CASGVRGIETQYF	TGTGCCAGCGGGGTGAGGGGGATAGAGACCCAGTACTTC
TRBJ2-1	TRBD1	-	TRBV11-3	CASSLSLWDRVVNEQFF	TGTGCCAGCAGCTTATCTCTGTGGGACAGGGTCGTCAATGAGCAGTTCTTC
TRBJ2-1	-	-	TRBV18	CASSRDNEQFF	TGTGCCAGCTCACGGGACAATGAGCAGTTCTTC
TRBJ2-1	-	few	TRBV5-4	CSASSYNEQFF	TGCTCAGCCAGCTCCTACAATGAGCAGTTCTTC
TRBJ1-5	TRBD1	-	TRBV6-9	CASSRSGTGNQPQHF	TGTGCCAGCAGCCGGAGCGGGACAGGGAATCAGCCCCAGCATTTT
TRBJ2-1	TRBD2	-	TRBV11-2	CASSLGLAVYEQFF	TGTGCCAGCAGCTTAGGACTAGCGGTTTATGAGCAGTTCTTC
TRBJ2-7	TRBD2	-	TRBV27	CASSFGLAGTSYEQYF	TGTGCCAGCAGTTTCGGACTAGCGGGAACTTCCTACGAGCAGTACTTC
TRBJ1-5	TRBD1	once	TRBV19	CASSIWTGDQPQHF	TGTGCCAGTAGTATTTGGACAGGGGATCAGCCCCAGCATTTT
TRBJ1-2	-	-	TRBV12-5	CASGVDRNYGYTF	TGTGCTAGTGGAGTCGACAGGAACTATGGCTACACCTTC
TRBJ2-1	-	-	TRBV5-5	CASSLGGSANEQFF	TGTGCCAGCAGCTTGGGAGGCTCGGCCAATGAGCAGTTCTTC
TRBJ2-7	-	-	TRBV21-1	CASSSGTARPKNYEQYF	TGTGCCAGCAGCAGCGGGACAGCGCGTCCGAAAAACTACGAGCAGTACTTC
TRBJ2-3	TRBD2	-	TRBV5-4	CASSSGLAGPTDTQYF	TGTGCCAGCAGCTCGGGACTAGCGGGACCCACAGATACGCAGTATTTT
TRBJ1-2	TRBD1	-	TRBV7-8	CASSLGGTGGLLYGYTF	TGTGCCAGCAGCTTAGGTGGCACAGGGGGTCTATTATATGGCTACACCTTC
TRBJ2-2	TRBD2	-	TRBV10-2	CAAAPTSGGLNTGELFF	TGCGCCGCGGCACCGACTAGCGGGGGCTTGAACACCGGGGAGCTGTTTTTT
TRBJ2-3	TRBD2	-	TRBV28	CASSLRAGGTDTQYF	TGTGCCAGCAGTTTACGCGCGGGGGGCACAGATACGCAGTATTTT
TRBJ2-5	TRBD2	-	TRBV5-1	CASSPGLAGEETQYF	TGCGCCAGCAGCCCGGGACTAGCGGGAGAAGAGACCCAGTACTTC
TRBJ2-7	TRBD2	-	TRBV7-9	CASSWTSGGTSYEQYF	TGTGCCAGCAGCTGGACTAGCGGGGGGACCTCCTACGAGCAGTACTTC